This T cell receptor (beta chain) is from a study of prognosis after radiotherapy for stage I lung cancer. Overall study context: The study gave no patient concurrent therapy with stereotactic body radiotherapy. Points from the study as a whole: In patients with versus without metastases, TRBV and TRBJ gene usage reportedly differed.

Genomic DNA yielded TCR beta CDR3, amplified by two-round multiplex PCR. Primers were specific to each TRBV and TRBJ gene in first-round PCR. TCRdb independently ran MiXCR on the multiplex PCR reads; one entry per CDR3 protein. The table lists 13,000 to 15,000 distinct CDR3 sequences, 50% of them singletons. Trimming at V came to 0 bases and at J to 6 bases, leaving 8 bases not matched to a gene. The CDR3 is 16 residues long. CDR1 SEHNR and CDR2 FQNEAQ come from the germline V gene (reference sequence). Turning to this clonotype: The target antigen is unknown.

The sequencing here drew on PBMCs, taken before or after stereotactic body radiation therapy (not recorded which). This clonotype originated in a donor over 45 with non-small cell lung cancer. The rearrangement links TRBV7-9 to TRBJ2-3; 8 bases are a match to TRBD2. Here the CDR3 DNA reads TGTGCCAGCAGCTTAGCTATAGCGGGAAGGGGGGATACGCAGTATTTT. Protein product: CASSLAIAGRGDTQYF.